This record concerns one TCR beta chain sequence. The data derive from a study of shared clonotypes between healthy human individuals. The CDR3 is 16 amino acids. Looked up from germline, CDR1 is KGHSY and CDR2 is FQNENV. V was shortened by 2 bases and J by 0 bases, with 10 bases between the two germline ends. Method: immunoSEQ multiplex PCR; TCRdb's copy keeps in-frame clones and lacks some. The table lists about 600,000 clones, around 97% of them singletons, with less than 0.065% in the top ten. The sample consisted of naive CD4+ T cells sorted from blood. The subset was: CD45RA+ positively selected. The J gene is TRBJ2-2, the V gene TRBV16; D is unclear. This TCR came from a woman in her twenties or thirties in good health. The CDR3 loop is CASSQRQATNTGELFF. The CDR3 coding sequence is TGTGCCAGCAGCCAAAGGCAGGCGACGAACACCGGGGAGCTGTTTTTT.